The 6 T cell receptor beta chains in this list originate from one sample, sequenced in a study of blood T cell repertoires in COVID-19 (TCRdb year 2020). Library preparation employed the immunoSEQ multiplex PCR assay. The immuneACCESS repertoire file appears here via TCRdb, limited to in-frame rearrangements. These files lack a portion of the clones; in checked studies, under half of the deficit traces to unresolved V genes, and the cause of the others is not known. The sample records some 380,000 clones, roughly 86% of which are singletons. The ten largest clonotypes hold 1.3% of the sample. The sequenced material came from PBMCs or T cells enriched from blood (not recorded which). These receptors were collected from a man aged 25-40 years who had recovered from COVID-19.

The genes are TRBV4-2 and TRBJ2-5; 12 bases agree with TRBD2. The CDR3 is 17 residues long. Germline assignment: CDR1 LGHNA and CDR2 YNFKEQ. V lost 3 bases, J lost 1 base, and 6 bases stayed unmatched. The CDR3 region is CASSQTLTSGGQETQYF. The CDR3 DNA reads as TGTGCCAGCAGCCAGACCCTGACTAGCGGGGGCCAAGAGACCCAGTACTTC.

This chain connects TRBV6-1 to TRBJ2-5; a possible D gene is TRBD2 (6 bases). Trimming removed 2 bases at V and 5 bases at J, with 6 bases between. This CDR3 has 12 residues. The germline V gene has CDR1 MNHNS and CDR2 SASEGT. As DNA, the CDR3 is TGTGCCAGCAGTGAACGGGGGGAGACCCAGTACTTC. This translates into CASSERGETQYF.

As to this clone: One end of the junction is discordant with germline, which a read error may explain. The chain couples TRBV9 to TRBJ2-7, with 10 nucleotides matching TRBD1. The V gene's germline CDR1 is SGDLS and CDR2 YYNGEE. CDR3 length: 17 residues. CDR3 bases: TGTGCCAGCAGCGTTTCCTTCTCGACAGGGGGCTCCCACGAGCAGTACTTC. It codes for CASSVSFSTGGSHEQYF.

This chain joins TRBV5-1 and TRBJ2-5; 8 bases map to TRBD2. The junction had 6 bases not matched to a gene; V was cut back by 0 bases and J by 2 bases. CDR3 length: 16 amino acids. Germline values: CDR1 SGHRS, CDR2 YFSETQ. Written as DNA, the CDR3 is TGCGCCAGCAGCTTGGGGTATAGCGGGGCTCAAGAGACCCAGTACTTC. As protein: CASSLGYSGAQETQYF.

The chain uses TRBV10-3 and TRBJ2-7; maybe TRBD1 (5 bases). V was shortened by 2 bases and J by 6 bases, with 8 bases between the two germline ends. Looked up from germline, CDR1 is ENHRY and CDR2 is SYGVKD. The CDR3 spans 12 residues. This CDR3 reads CAISEGHLEQYF. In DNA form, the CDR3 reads TGTGCCATCAGTGAGGGACACCTCGAGCAGTACTTC.

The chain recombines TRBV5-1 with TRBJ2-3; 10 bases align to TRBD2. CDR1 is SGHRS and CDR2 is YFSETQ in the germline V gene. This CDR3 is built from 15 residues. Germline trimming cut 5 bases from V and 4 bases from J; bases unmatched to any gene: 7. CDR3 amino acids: CASRMLAGGSDTQYF. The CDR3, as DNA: TGCGCCAGCAGGATGTTAGCGGGGGGTTCAGATACGCAGTATTTT.